The clone carrying this TCR beta chain has just a few counts. Its specificity is unknown. Germline V gives CDR1 MDHEN, CDR2 SYDVKM. This CDR3 comprises 18 residues. Deletions cut 2 bases from V and 2 bases from J, with 18 bases between. In the PCR, 60 Vbeta and 13 Jbeta primers were used. The method was immunoSEQ multiplex PCR; TCRdb's version includes in-frame clones alone and lacks a portion of them. The table shows about 77,000 clones, with 75% to 80% occurring only once. These data originate in a study of cytomegalovirus exposure and HLA in healthy donors. Overall study results and limits: The productive fraction for most TCR beta V segments was about 90% or about 30% in an earlier analysis.

Sequences were obtained from PBMCs. This receptor was taken from a man aged 35 to 55 in good health and CMV-seronegative. The rearrangement uses TRBV28 and TRBJ2-2; possibly TRBD2 for D (6 bases). The CDR3 protein is CASSLPRPGLPNTGELFF. CDR3 nucleotide sequence: TGTGCCAGCAGTTTACCCCGCCCGGGACTTCCTAACACCGGGGAGCTGTTTTTT.